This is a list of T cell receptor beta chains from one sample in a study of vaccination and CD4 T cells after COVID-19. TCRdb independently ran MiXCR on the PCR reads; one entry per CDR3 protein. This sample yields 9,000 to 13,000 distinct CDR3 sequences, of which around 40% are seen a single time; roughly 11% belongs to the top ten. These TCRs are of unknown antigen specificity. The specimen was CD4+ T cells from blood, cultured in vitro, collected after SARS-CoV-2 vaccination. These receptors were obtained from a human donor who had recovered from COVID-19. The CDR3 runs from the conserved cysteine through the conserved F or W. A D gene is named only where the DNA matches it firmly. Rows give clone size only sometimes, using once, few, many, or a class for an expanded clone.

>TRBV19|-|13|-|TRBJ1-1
TGTGCCAGTAGTGGTTACAGGGATACTGAAGCTTTCTTT
CASSGYRDTEAFF
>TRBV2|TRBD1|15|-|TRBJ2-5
TGTGCCAGCAGTGCCGCTCAGGGGGCGGGGGAGACCCAGTACTTC
CASSAAQGAGETQYF
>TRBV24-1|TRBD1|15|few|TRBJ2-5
TGTGCCACCAGTGACCCCGGGACAGGTCTGAAGACCCAGTACTTC
CATSDPGTGLKTQYF
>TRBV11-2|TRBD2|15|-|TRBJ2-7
TGTGCCAGCAGCCCTTCCCCTAGCGGGAGGTACGAGCAGTACTTC
CASSPSPSGRYEQYF
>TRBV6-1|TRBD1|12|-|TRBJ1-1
TGTGCCACTTGGGGAGGACAGGGCCCATTTTTATTT
CATWGGQGPFLF
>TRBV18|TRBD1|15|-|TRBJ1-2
TGTGCCAGCTCACTGAGACAGGGGGCGGACATCGGCTACACCTTC
CASSLRQGADIGYTF
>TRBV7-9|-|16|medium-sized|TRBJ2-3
TGTGCCAGCAGCCCCAGAGGGCGGGGTCGCACAGATACGCAGTATTTT
CASSPRGRGRTDTQYF
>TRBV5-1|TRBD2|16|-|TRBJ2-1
TGCGCCAGCAGCTTGGGGGGACTAGCGGGAGGAAATGAGCAGTTCTTC
CASSLGGLAGGNEQFF
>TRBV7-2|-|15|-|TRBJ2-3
TGTGCCAGCAGCTTAGCACTTCCTGGCACAGATCCGCAGTATTTT
CASSLALPGTDPQYF
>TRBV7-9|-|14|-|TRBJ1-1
TGTGCCAGCAGCCCGGACAGAGGAGGAACTGAAGCTTTCTTT
CASSPDRGGTEAFF
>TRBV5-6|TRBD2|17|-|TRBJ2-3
TGTGCCAGCAGCTTCCCCTTCGGGAGCGGGGGCACAGATACGCAGTATTTT
CASSFPFGSGGTDTQYF
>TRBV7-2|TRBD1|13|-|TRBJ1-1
TGTGCCAGCAGCGGAAACAGGGGGCGGGCGGCTTTCTTT
CASSGNRGRAAFF
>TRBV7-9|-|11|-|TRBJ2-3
TGTGCCAGCAGCACGGCAGATACGCAGTATTTT
CASSTADTQYF
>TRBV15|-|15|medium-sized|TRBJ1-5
TGTGCCACCAGCAGAGAAATAACCCTCAATCAGCCCCAGCATTTT
CATSREITLNQPQHF
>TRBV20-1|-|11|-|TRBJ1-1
TGCAGTGTCAACTCGAACACTGAAGCTTTCTTT
CSVNSNTEAFF
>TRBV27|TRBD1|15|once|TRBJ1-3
TGTGCCAGCATGGACAGGGGGCTTCCTGGAAACACCATATATTTT
CASMDRGLPGNTIYF
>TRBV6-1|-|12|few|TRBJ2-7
TGTGCCAGCAGGGGTAAAGCCTACGAGCAGTACTTC
CASRGKAYEQYF
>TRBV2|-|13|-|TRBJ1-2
TGTGCCAGCAGTGAAGAGACATACTATGGCTACACCTTC
CASSEETYYGYTF
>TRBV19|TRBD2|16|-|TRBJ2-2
TGTGCCAGTAGTCCCTCTAGCGGGAGGAGCACCGGGGAGCTGTTTTTT
CASSPSSGRSTGELFF
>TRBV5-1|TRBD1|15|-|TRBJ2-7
TGCGCCAGCAGCTTGGTGGCAGGGGGCGTCGACGAGCAGTACTTC
CASSLVAGGVDEQYF
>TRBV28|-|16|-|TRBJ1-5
TGTGCCAGCAGCCGATTTGGGGGATATAGCAATCAGCCCCAGCATTTT
CASSRFGGYSNQPQHF
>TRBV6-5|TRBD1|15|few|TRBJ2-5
TGTGCCAGCAGTTACGAGGGGGCGGGCCAAGAGACCCAGTACTTC
CASSYEGAGQETQYF
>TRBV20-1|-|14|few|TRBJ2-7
TGCAGTGCTAGAATGGGGCTATACTCCTACGAGCAGTACTTC
CSARMGLYSYEQYF
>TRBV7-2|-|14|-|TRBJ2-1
TGTGCCAGCAGCTTGGTGGAGGGGAGCAATGAGCAGTTCTTC
CASSLVEGSNEQFF
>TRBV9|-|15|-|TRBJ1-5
TGTGCCAGCAGCTCTGGGGGCAGGAGCAATCAGCCCCAGCATTTT
CASSSGGRSNQPQHF
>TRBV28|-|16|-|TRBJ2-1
TGTGCCAGCAGCCAACAGGGGGGGAGGTCCTACAATGAGCAGTTCTTC
CASSQQGGRSYNEQFF
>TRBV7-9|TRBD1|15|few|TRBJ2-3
TGTGCCAGCAGCCCTACAGGGGGCGAGACAGATACGCAGTATTTT
CASSPTGGETDTQYF
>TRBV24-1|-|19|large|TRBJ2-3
TGTGCCACCAGTGATGGGTCAGGGATTACGCACTCTAGCACAGATACGCAGTATTTT
CATSDGSGITHSSTDTQYF
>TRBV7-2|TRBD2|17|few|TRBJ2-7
TGTGCCAGCAGCTCTGTCGAACCGGGACTAGCGGTCTACGAGCAGTACTTC
CASSSVEPGLAVYEQYF
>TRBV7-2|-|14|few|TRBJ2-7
TGTGCCAGCAGCCCCGGACCTAGTGGCGTGGTGCAGTACTTC
CASSPGPSGVVQYF
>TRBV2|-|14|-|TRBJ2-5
TGTGCCAGCAGTGAAGAACAGGTGGGCGAGACCCAGTACTTC
CASSEEQVGETQYF
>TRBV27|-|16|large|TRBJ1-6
TGTGCCAGCAGTTCTGGGGCTCGGGGTACGGGTTCACCCCTCCACTTT
CASSSGARGTGSPLHF
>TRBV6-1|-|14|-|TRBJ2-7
TGTGCCAGCAGTGTACGGACGGGAGTAGGCGAGCAGTACTTC
CASSVRTGVGEQYF
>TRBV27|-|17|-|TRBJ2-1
TGTGCCAGCAGTTTATCGGCCCCCCCAAGCTCCTACAATGAGCAGTTCTTC
CASSLSAPPSSYNEQFF
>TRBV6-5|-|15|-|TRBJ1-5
TGTGCCAGCAGTTACCGACGGGGGGGCAATCAGCCCCAGCATTTT
CASSYRRGGNQPQHF
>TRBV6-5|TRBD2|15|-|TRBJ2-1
TGTGCCAGCAGTTACCGGCGGGAGGACCACAATGAGCAGTTCTTC
CASSYRREDHNEQFF
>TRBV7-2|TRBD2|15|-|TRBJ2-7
TGTGCCAGCAGCTTAGGAGGGGCCGGGGGGGACGAGCAGTACTTC
CASSLGGAGGDEQYF
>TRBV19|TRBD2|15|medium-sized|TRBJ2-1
TGTGCCAGTAGTAGGACTAGCGGGAGTTCGAATGAGCAGTTCTTC
CASSRTSGSSNEQFF
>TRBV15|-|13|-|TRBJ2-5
TGTGCCACCAGCAGCTTTGCGGGAGAGACCCAGTACTTC
CATSSFAGETQYF
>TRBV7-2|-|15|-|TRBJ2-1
TGTGCCAGCAGCTCAGCCTGGGCAGACTACAATGAGCAGTTCTTC
CASSSAWADYNEQFF
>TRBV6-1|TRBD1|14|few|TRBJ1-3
TGTGCCAGCAGCGCGACAGGGAAAAGGAACACCATATATTTT
CASSATGKRNTIYF
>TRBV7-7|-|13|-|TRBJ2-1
TGTGCCAGCAGCTTAGGCTATTATAATGAGCAGTTCTTC
CASSLGYYNEQFF
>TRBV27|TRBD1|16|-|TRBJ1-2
TGTGCCAGCAGTAGAGAGGGACAGGGGGCAAACTATGGCTACACCTTC
CASSREGQGANYGYTF
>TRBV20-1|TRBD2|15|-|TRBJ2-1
TGCAGTGCTAGAGATGGGGGAGGGCCCTACAATGAGCAGTTCTTC
CSARDGGGPYNEQFF
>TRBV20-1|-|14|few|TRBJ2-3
TGCAGTGCTAGGAACCCCCTCGACACAGATACGCAGTATTTT
CSARNPLDTDTQYF
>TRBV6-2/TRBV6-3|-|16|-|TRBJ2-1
TGTGCCAGCAGCCTTGTAGCGCTAAGCTCCTACAATGAGCAGTTCTTC
CASSLVALSSYNEQFF